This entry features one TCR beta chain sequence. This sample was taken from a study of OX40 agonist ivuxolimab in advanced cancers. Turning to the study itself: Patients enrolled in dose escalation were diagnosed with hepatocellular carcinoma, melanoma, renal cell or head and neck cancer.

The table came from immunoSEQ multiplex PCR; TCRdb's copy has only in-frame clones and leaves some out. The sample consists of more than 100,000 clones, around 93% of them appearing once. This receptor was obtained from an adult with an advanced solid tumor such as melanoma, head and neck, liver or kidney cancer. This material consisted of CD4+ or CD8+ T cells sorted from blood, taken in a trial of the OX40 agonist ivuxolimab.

The CDR3 reads CASNRQDKETQYF. The CDR3, as DNA: TGTGCCAGCAACCGACAGGACAAAGAGACCCAGTACTTC. The genes are TRBV5-5 and TRBJ2-5; maybe TRBD1 (6 bases). Germline CDR1 reads SGHKS; CDR2 reads YYEKEE (reference sequence). Trimming cost V 6 bases and J 3 bases, with 12 bases left between them. The CDR3 consists of 13 residues.